The present TCR beta chain was sequenced within a study of OX40 agonist ivuxolimab in advanced cancers. Study-level background: Patient treatment consisted of intravenous ivuxolimab administration every 2 weeks at 0.01 to 10 mg/kg.

General study findings and limits: At 0.1-3.0 mg/kg, partial responders had clonal expansion among the lowest observed.

TCRdb's table, derived via immunoSEQ multiplex PCR, lists solely in-frame clones and lacks some. The repertoire holds some 55,000 clones, with around 85% as singletons. Trimming stripped 3 bases from V and 8 bases from J, with 16 bases between. The CDR3 spans 14 residues. CDR1 is MNHEY, CDR2 SMNVEV, per germline (reference sequence). As for this clone: What it binds is not known.

This sequence was found in an adult with an advanced solid tumor such as melanoma, head and neck, liver or kidney cancer. This chain links TRBV27 with TRBJ1-2; TRBD1 might be the D (5 bases). The specimen comprised CD4+ or CD8+ T cells sorted from blood, sampled in a trial of the OX40 agonist ivuxolimab. DNA for the CDR3: TGTGCCAGCAGTTTTTCTCAGGGAATAGGGGGCTACACCTTC. This codes for CASSFSQGIGGYTF.